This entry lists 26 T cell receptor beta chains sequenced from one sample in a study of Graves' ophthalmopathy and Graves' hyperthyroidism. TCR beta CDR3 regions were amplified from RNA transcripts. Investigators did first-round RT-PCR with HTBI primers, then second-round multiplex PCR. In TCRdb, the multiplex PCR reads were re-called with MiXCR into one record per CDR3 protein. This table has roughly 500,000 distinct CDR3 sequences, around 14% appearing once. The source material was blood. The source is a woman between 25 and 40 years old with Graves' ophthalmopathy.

This CDR3 reads CASSDQGGSYEQYF. CDR3 DNA sequence: TGTGCCAGCAGTGACCAGGGCGGCTCCTACGAGCAGTACTTC. This sequence joins TRBV2 and TRBJ2-7, with D possibly matching TRBD1 (5 bases). Trimming removed 3 bases at V and 0 bases at J, with 9 bases between. CDR3 length: 14 residues. The germline V gene has CDR1 SNHLY and CDR2 FYNNEI.

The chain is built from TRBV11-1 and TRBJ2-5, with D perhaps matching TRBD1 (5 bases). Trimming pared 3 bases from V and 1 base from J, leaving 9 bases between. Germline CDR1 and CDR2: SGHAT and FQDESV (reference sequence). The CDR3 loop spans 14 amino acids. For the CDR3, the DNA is TGTGCCAGCAGCTTGAGCAGGGTCCAAGAGACCCAGTACTTC. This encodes CASSLSRVQETQYF.

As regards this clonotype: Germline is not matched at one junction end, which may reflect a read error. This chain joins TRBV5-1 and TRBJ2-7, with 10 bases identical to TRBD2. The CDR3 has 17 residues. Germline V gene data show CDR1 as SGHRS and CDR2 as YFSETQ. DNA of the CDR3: TGCGCCAGCAGCCCTCGGACTAGCGGAGAACCCTCCTACGAGCTGTACTTC. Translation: CASSPRTSGEPSYELYF.

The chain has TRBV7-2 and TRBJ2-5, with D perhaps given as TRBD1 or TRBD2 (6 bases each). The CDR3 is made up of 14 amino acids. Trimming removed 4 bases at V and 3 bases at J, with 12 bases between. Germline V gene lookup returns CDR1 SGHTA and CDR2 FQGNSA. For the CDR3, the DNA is TGTGCCAGCAGCTCGGAGGGGGGCAAAGAGACCCAGTACTTC. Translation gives CASSSEGGKETQYF.

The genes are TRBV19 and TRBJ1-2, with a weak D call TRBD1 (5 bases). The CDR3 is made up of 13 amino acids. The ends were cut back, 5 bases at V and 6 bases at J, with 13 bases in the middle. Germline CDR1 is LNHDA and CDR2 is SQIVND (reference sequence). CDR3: CASSAGFRDGYTF. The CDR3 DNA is TGTGCCAGTAGTGCAGGGTTTCGGGATGGCTACACCTTC.

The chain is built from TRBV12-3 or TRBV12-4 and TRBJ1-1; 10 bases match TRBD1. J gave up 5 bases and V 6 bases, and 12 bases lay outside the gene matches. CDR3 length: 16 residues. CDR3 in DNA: TGTGCCAGCAGAGACAGGGGGCGAGGCGGGCAAACTGAAGCTTTCTTT. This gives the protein CASRDRGRGGQTEAFF.

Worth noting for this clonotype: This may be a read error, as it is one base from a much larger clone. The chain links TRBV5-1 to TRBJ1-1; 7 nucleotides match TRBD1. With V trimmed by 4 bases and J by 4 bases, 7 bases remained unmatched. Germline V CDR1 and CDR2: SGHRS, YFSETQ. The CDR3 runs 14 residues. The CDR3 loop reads CASSTTGRLTEAFF. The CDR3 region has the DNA TGCGCCAGCAGCACGACAGGGAGGCTCACTGAAGCTTTCTTT.

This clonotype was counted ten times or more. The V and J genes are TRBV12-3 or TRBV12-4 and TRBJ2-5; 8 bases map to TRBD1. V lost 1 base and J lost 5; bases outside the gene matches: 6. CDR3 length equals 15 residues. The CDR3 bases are TGTGCCAGCAGTTTAGGACAGGGGACGGGGGAGACCCAGTACTTC. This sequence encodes CASSLGQGTGETQYF.

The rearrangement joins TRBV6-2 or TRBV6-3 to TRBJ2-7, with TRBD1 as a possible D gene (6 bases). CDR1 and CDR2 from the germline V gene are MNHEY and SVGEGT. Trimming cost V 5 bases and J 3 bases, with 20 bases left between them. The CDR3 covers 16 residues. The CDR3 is CASSPPEGHPDYEQYF. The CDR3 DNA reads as TGTGCCAGCAGTCCCCCCGAGGGACATCCTGACTACGAGCAGTACTTC.

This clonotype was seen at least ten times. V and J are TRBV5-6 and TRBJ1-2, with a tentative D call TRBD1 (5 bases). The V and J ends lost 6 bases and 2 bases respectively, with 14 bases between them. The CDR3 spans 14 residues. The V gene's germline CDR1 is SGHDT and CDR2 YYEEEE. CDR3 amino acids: CASTLGAVNYGYTF. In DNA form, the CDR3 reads TGTGCCAGCACCCTTGGGGCAGTGAACTATGGCTACACCTTC.

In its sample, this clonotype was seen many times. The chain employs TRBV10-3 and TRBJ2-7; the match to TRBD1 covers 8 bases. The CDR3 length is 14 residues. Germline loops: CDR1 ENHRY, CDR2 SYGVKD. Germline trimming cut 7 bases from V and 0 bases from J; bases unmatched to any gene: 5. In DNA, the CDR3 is TGTGCCATCAAAGGACAGGGAAGCTCCTACGAGCAGTACTTC. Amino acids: CAIKGQGSSYEQYF.

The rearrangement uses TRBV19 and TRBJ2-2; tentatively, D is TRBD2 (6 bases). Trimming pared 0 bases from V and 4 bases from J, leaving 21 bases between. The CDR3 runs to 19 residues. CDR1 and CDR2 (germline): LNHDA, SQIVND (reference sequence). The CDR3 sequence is CASSIDRSGTAGSTGELFF. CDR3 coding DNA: TGTGCCAGTAGTATAGACAGGAGTGGGACGGCGGGGAGCACCGGGGAGCTGTTTTTT.

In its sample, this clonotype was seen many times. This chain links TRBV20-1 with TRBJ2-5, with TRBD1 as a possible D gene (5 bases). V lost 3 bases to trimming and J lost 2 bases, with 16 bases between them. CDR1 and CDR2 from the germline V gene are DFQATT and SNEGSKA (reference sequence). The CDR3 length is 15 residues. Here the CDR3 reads CSASRVAGPQETQYF. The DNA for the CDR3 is TGCAGTGCTAGTCGGGTGGCAGGGCCACAAGAGACCCAGTACTTC.

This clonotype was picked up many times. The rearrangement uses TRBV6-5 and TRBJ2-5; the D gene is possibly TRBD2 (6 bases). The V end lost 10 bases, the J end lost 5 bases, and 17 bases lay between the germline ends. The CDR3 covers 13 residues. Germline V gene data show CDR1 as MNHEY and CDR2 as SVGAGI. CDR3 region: CATKEREWETQYF. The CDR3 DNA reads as TGTGCCACCAAGGAACGGGAGTGGGAGACCCAGTACTTC.

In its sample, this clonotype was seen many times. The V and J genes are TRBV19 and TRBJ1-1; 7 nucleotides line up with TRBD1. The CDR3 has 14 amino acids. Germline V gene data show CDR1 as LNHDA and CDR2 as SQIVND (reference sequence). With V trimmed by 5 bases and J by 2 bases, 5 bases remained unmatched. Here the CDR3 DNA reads TGTGCCAGTAGTGGTCAGGGGGGCAACACTGAAGCTTTCTTT. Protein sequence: CASSGQGGNTEAFF. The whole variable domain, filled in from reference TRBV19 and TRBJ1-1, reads DGGITQSPKYLFRKEGQNVTLSCEQNLNHDAMYWYRQDPGQGLRLIYYSQIVNDFQKGDIAEGYSVSREKKESFPLTVTSAQKNPTAFYLCASSGQGGNTEAFFGQGTRLTVV.

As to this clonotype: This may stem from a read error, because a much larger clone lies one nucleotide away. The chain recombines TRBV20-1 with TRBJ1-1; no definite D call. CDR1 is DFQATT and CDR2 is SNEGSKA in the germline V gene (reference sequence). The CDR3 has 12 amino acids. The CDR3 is CSARVGVTEVFF. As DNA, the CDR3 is TGCAGTGCTAGAGTTGGGGTAACTGAAGTTTTCTTT.

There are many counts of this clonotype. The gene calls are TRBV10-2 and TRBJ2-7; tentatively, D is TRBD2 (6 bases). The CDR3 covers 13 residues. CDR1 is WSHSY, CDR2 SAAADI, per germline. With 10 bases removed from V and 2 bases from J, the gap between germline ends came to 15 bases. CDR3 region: CATAGLRAYEQYF. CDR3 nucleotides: TGCGCCACCGCGGGACTGCGCGCCTACGAGCAGTACTTC.

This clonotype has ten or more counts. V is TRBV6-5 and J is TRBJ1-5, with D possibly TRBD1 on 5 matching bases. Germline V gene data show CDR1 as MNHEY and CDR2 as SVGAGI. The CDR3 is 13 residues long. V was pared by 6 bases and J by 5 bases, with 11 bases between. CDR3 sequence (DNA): TGTGCCAGCAGGGGGGGACCGCATCAGCCCCAGCATTTT. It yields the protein CASRGGPHQPQHF.

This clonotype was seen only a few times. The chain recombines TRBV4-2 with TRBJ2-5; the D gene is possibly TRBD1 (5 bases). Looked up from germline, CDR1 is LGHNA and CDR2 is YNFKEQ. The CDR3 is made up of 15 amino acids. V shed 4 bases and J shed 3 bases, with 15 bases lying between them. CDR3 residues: CASSPSRGWEETQYF. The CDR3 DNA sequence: TGTGCCAGCAGCCCATCAAGGGGATGGGAAGAGACCCAGTACTTC.

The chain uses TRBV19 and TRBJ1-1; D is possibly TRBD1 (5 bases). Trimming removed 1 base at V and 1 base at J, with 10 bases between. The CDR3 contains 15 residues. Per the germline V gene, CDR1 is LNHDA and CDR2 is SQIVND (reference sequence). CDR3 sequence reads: CASSIVWGQNTEAFF. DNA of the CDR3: TGTGCCAGTAGTATAGTGTGGGGCCAGAACACTGAAGCTTTCTTT.

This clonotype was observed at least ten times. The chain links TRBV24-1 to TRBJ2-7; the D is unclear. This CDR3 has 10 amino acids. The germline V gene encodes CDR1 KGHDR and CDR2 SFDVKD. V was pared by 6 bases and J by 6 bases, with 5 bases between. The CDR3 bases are TGTGCCACCAGTCTGGGCGAGCAGTACTTC. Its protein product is CATSLGEQYF.

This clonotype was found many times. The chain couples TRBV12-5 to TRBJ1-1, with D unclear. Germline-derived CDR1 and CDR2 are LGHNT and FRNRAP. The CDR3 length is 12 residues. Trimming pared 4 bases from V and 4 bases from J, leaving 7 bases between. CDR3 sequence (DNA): TGTGCTAGTGGTTCCTATAGCACTGAAGCTTTCTTT. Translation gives CASGSYSTEAFF.

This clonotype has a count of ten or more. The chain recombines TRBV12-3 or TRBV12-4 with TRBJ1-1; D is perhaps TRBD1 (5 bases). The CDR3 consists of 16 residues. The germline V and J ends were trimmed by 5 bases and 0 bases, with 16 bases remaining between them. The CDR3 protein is CASSTSPGPMNTEAFF. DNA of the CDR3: TGTGCCAGCAGTACTAGCCCGGGACCCATGAACACTGAAGCTTTCTTT.

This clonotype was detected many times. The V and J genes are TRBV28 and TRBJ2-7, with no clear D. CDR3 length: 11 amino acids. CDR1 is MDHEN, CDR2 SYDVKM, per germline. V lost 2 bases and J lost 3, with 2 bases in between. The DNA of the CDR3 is TGTGCCAGCAGTTTACTCTACGAGCAGTACTTC. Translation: CASSLLYEQYF.

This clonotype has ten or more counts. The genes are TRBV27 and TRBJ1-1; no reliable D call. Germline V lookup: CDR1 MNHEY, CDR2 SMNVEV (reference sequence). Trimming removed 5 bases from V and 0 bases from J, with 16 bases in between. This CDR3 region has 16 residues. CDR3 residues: CASSPNGVRMNTEAFF. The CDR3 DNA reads TGTGCCAGCAGTCCCAACGGGGTCCGCATGAACACTGAAGCTTTCTTT.

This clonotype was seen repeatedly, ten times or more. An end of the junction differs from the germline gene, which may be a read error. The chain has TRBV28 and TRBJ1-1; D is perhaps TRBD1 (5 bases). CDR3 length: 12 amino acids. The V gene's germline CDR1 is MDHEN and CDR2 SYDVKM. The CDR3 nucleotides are TGTGCCAGCAGCCCAGGGTGGACTGAAGCTTGCTTT. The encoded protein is CASSPGWTEACF. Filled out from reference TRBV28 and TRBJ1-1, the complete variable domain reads DVKVTQSSRYLVKRTGEKVFLECVQDMDHENMFWYRQDPGLGLRLIYFSYDVKMKEKGDIPEGYSVSREKKERFSLILESASTNQTSMYLCASSPGWTEACFGQGTRLTVV.